This T cell receptor (beta chain) was captured in a study of memory CD4+ T cells and cytomegalovirus serostatus. This clone has more than one count but fewer than ten. TCRdb's table, derived via immunoSEQ multiplex PCR, lists solely in-frame clones and lacks some. The profile covers some 66,000 clones, with roughly 76% appearing a single time and 4% to 5.5% taken by the ten largest. The sort gate was single viable CD3+CD4+CD8-CD45RO+ cells for memory CD4+ T cells. The length of the CDR3 is 14 residues. CDR1 and CDR2 (germline): SGHRS, YFSETQ. V shed 0 bases and J shed 4 bases, with 10 bases lying between them.

The receptor was isolated from an adult in good health and CMV-seropositive. Sequencing was performed on memory CD4+ T cells from blood. This chain uses TRBV5-1 with TRBJ1-1; no definite D call. The CDR3 reads CASSLGGMTTEAFF. In nucleotides, the CDR3 is TGCGCCAGCAGCTTGGGAGGGATGACCACTGAAGCTTTCTTT. Based on the CDR3 plus reference TRBV5-1 and TRBJ1-1, the full variable domain is KAGVTQTPRYLIKTRGQQVTLSCSPISGHRSVSWYQQTPGQGLQFLFEYFSETQRNKGNFPGRFSGRQFSNSRSEMNVSTLELGDSALYLCASSLGGMTTEAFFGQGTRLTVV.